Sequencing of this TCR beta chain was carried out in a study of blood T cells in healthy people across ages. Study outcomes and limitations: In the absence of known donor CMV status, changes in expanded clonotypes were possibly confounded.

About this clonotype: Its antigen is unidentified.

The authors drew around 9.4 milliliters of peripheral blood from each donor. Together with a sample-barcoded 5' primer, a J-beta primer mix was included in a second PCR lasting about 7 to 11 cycles. TCRdb redid the calling of the 5' RACE reads with MiXCR, one entry per CDR3 protein. The sample shows about 1.5 million distinct CDR3 sequences, about 45% of them seen only once. The sample comprised blood. This TCR was recovered from a woman aged 18-29 years in good health.

For the CDR3, the DNA is TGTGCCAGCAGTTACGCGGAGCACACTGAAGCTTTCTTT. It specifies CASSYAEHTEAFF. The V and J genes are TRBV27 and TRBJ1-1; D is uncertain. The germline V gene has CDR1 MNHEY and CDR2 SMNVEV (reference sequence). V lost 4 bases, J lost 3 bases, and 9 bases lay in between. This CDR3 spans 13 amino acids.